This passage covers 11 T cell receptor beta chains from one sample sequenced in a study of cytomegalovirus exposure and HLA in healthy donors. A multiplex PCR was run with 60 Vbeta primers and 13 Jbeta primers. Profiling relied on immunoSEQ multiplex PCR, and the TCRdb table lists in-frame clones only, not all of them. The table includes about 160,000 clones, approximately 80% detected once. Sample: PBMCs. Every receptor here comes from a woman in her 30s in good health and CMV-seronegative.

V usage is TRBV28 and J usage is TRBJ2-1; TRBD2 matches 10 bases. Germline V gene data show CDR1 as MDHEN and CDR2 as SYDVKM. V lost 2 bases to trimming and J lost 7 bases; unmatched junction nucleotides: 5. This CDR3 comprises 15 residues. This chain's CDR3 is CASSLGLAGENEQFF. The CDR3 DNA sequence: TGTGCCAGCAGTTTAGGGCTAGCGGGAGAGAATGAGCAGTTCTTC.

This clone was detected a few times. This sequence joins TRBV4-1 and TRBJ2-7; D is unresolved. CDR3 length equals 15 residues. V was cut by 4 bases and J by 0 bases, with 13 bases left in between. Germline-derived CDR1 and CDR2 are MGHRA and YSYEKL. The CDR3 bases are TGCGCCAGCAGCCCCACCGTGTCGAGCTCCTACGAGCAGTACTTC. Translating it yields CASSPTVSSSYEQYF.

A remark on this clone: Relative to the germline gene, one junction end is altered; a read error may explain this. The chain has TRBV2 and TRBJ1-5, with 7 bases matching TRBD1. The CDR3 totals 14 residues. The germline gives CDR1 SNHLY, CDR2 FYNNEI. CDR3 sequence (DNA): TGTGCCAGCAGCGAAGACAGGGTGAATCAGCCCCAGCATTTT. Protein sequence: CASSEDRVNQPQHF.

This clone was counted a single time. This chain uses TRBV19 with TRBJ2-3; 8 bases fit TRBD2. The V gene end was trimmed by 6 bases and the J gene end by 4 bases; junction bases not matched to a gene: 3. CDR3 length: 13 residues. The germline gives CDR1 LNHDA, CDR2 SQIVND (reference sequence). For the CDR3, the DNA is TGTGCCAGTAGGGGGACTAGTTCAGATACGCAGTATTTT. Protein product: CASRGTSSDTQYF.

This clone was observed once. This rearrangement joins TRBV30 to TRBJ1-2; weak D call: TRBD1 (6 bases). The germline CDR1 and CDR2 sequences are GTSNPN and SVGIG (reference sequence). Deletions cut 3 bases from V and 14 bases from J, with 16 bases between. The CDR3 has 11 amino acids. The chain's CDR3 is CAWSQSRTATF. The CDR3 nucleotides read TGTGCCTGGAGCCAATCTCGGACAGCAACCTTC.

This rearrangement joins TRBV5-1 to TRBJ2-3, with 7 bases lining up with TRBD2. The V segment lost 0 bases and the J segment 0 bases; nucleotides outside the gene matches: 4. This CDR3 is 16 amino acids long. The germline V gene encodes CDR1 SGHRS and CDR2 YFSETQ. CDR3 sequence (DNA): TGCGCCAGCAGCTTGGGGCTAGCGGCTAGCACAGATACGCAGTATTTT. This encodes CASSLGLAASTDTQYF.

This clone was seen only a few times. The chain recombines TRBV27 with TRBJ2-3; TRBD2 might be the D (5 bases). Germline-derived CDR1 and CDR2 are MNHEY and SMNVEV (reference sequence). The CDR3 contains 11 residues. Trimming removed 8 bases from V and 5 bases from J, with 8 bases in between. CDR3 bases: TGTGCCAGCCGCCGGGGAGATACGCAGTATTTT. It translates to CASRRGDTQYF.

CDR3 protein: CASSPQAGEFVILFF. The CDR3 nucleotides are TGCGCCAGCAGCCCCCAGGCGGGGGAATTTGTAATACTGTTTTTT. The chain employs TRBV4-1 and TRBJ1-4, with D tentatively TRBD1 (5 bases). CDR3 length: 15 amino acids. V was shortened by 4 bases and J by 13 bases, with 22 bases between the two germline ends. In germline, CDR1 is MGHRA, CDR2 YSYEKL.

The chain recombines TRBV27 with TRBJ2-6, with 7 bases matching TRBD1. Germline trimming cut 5 bases from V and 1 base from J; bases unmatched to any gene: 17. The CDR3 has 20 amino acids. Germline lookup yields CDR1 MNHEY and CDR2 SMNVEV (reference sequence). This CDR3 is CASSRIPGQPTPSGANVLTF. The DNA of the CDR3 is TGTGCCAGCAGTCGGATCCCGGGACAGCCAACTCCGTCTGGGGCCAACGTCCTGACTTTC. Variable domain in full (rest from reference TRBV27 and TRBJ2-6): EAQVTQNPRYLITVTGKKLTVTCSQNMNHEYMSWYRQDPGLGLRQIYYSMNVEVTDKGDVPEGYKVSRKEKRNFPLILESPSPNQTSLYFCASSRIPGQPTPSGANVLTFGAGSRLTVL.

The rearrangement uses TRBV18 and TRBJ1-1; D is possibly TRBD1 (6 bases). CDR3 length: 15 amino acids. Germline V CDR1 and CDR2: KGHSH, LQKENI. The germline V and J ends were trimmed by 2 bases and 4 bases, with 14 bases remaining between them. This chain's CDR3 is CASSPKTGVTTEAFF. In DNA, the CDR3 is TGTGCCAGCTCACCAAAGACAGGTGTTACCACTGAAGCTTTCTTT.

V is TRBV18 and J is TRBJ1-2; D is perhaps TRBD1 (5 bases). CDR1 and CDR2 (germline): KGHSH, LQKENI. Trimming took 4 bases from V and 1 from J, leaving 13 bases between them. CDR3 length: 15 residues. The CDR3 DNA reads as TGTGCCAGCTCACTTCTTCAGACAGATAACTATGGCTACACCTTC. This translates into CASSLLQTDNYGYTF.